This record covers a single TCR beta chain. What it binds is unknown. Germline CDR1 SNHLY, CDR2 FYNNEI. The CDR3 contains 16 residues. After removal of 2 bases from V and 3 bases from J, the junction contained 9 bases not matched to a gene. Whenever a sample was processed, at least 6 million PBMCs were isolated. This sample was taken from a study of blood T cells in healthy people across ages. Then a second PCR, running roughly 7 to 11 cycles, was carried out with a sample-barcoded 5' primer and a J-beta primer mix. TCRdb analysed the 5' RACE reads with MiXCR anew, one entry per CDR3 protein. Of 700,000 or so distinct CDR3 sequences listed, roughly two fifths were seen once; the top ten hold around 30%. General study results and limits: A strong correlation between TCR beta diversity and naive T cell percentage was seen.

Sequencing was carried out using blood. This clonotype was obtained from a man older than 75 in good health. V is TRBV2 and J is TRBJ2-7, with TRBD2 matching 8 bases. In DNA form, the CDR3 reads TGTGCCAGCAGTGAACGAGGGACTAGTAAAGTCTACGAGCAGTACTTC. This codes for CASSERGTSKVYEQYF.